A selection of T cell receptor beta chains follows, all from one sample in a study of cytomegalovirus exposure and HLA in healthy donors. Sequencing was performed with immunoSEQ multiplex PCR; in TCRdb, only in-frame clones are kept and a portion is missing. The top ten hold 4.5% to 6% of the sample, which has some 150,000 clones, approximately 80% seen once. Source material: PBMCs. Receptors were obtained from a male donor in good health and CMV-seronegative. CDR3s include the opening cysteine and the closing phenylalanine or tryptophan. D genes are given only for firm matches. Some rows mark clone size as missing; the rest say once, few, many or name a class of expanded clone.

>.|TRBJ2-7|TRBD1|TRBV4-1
CASSHGQAYEQYF
TGCGCCAGCAGCCATGGACAGGCATACGAGCAGTACTTC
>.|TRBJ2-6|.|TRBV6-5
CASQRLQGTALTF
TGTGCCAGCCAGAGACTTCAGGGAACCGCACTGACTTTC
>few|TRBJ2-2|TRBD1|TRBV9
CASSLRDRQNTGELFF
TGTGCCAGCAGCCTTCGGGACAGACAGAACACCGGGGAGCTGTTTTTT
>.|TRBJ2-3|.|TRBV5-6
CASSLITVETDTQYF
TGTGCCAGCAGCTTGATAACAGTTGAAACAGATACGCAGTATTTT
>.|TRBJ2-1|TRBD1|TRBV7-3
CASSRTGYSNEQFF
TGTGCCAGCAGCCGGACAGGGTATAGCAATGAGCAGTTCTTC
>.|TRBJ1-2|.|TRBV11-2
CASSPRGGGYTF
TGTGCCAGCAGCCCCCGTGGGGGCGGCTACACCTTC
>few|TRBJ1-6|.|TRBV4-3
CASSQQGSYNSPLHF
TGCGCCAGCAGCCAGCAGGGTTCCTATAATTCACCCCTCCACTTT
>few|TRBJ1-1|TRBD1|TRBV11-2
CASSLTYRGREAFF
TGTGCCAGCAGCCTAACATACAGGGGGAGAGAAGCTTTCTTT
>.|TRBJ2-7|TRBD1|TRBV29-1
CSVGLDRGAYEQYF
TGCAGCGTTGGTCTGGACAGGGGGGCCTACGAGCAGTACTTC
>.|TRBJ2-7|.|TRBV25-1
CASSRTPGNYEQYF
TGTGCCAGCAGCCGGACCCCAGGGAACTACGAGCAGTACTTC
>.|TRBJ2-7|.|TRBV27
CASSLSSRYEQYF
TGTGCCAGCAGTTTATCGAGCAGGTACGAGCAGTACTTC
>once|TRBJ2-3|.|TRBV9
CASSSLLDTQYF
TGTGCCAGCAGCTCCCTATTAGATACGCAGTATTTT
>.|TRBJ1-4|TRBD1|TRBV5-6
CASSFGTENEKLFF
TGTGCCAGCAGCTTCGGGACAGAGAATGAAAAACTGTTTTTT
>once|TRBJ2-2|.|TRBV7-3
CASSLNLGGNGELFF
TGTGCCAGCAGCTTAAACCTCGGGGGTAACGGGGAGCTGTTTTTT
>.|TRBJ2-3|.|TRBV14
CASSQLDFGDTQYF
TGTGCCAGCAGCCAGTTAGATTTTGGAGATACGCAGTATTTT
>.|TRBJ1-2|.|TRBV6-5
CASRLAGANYGYTF
TGTGCCAGCAGACTCGCAGGGGCCAACTATGGCTACACCTTC
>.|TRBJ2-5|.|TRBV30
CAWEQETQYF
TGTGCCTGGGAGCAAGAGACCCAGTACTTC
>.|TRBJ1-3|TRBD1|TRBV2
CASMGQGLGNTIYF
TGTGCCAGCATGGGACAGGGCCTTGGAAACACCATATATTTT
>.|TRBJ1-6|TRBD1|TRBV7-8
CASSPGQGGTPLHF
TGTGCCAGCAGTCCGGGACAGGGAGGAACACCCCTCCACTTT
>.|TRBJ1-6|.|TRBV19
CATSRRPNSPLHF
TGTGCCACCTCGAGGAGGCCTAATTCACCCCTCCACTTT
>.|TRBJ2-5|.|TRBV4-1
CASSQKRGEETQYF
TGCGCCAGCAGCCAAAAAAGGGGCGAAGAGACCCAGTACTTC
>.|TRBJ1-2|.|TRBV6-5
CATWGGVVGGYTF
TGTGCCACCTGGGGGGGGGTAGTGGGTGGCTACACCTTC